These 9 T cell receptor beta chains were sequenced from one sample in a study of CD8+CD57+ T cells in acquired aplastic anemia. Genomic DNA acted as the template from which TCR beta VDJ combination and CDR3 sequence profiling were carried out. TCRdb re-derived calls from the reads in MiXCR, one entry per CDR3 protein. The data contain hundreds of thousands of distinct CDR3 sequences, roughly a third of them singletons. In patients chosen for sequencing, flow cytometry had shown CD8+CD57+ cell expansion. Sequencing used sorted CD4+, CD8+, or CD8+CD57+ T cells (not recorded which) from PBMCs. The receptor source for this set is a human donor with aplastic anemia.

About this clonotype: The conserved phenylalanine or tryptophan normally closing the CDR3 is absent here, so this likely arose from a read error. The rearrangement links TRBV20-1 to TRBJ2-7; possibly TRBD1 for D (6 bases). Trimming cost V 6 bases and J 4 bases, with 22 bases left between them. There are 15 residues in the CDR3. Per the germline V gene, CDR1 is DFQATT and CDR2 is SNEGSKA (reference sequence). CDR3 sequence: CSAPQGQGLIYEQYI. CDR3 bases: TGCAGTGCCCCCCAGGGACAAGGACTGATATACGAGCAGTACATC.

This clonotype was seen repeatedly, ten times or more. The chain has TRBV20-1 and TRBJ1-5, with TRBD1 identical over 8 bases. Trimming removed 6 bases from V and 2 bases from J; junction bases left unmatched: 9. The CDR3 has 15 residues. Germline lookup yields CDR1 DFQATT and CDR2 SNEGSKA (reference sequence). CDR3 sequence reads: CSAANRQGRNQPQHF. In nucleotides, the CDR3 is TGCAGTGCCGCCAACCGACAGGGGCGCAATCAGCCCCAGCATTTT.

The rearrangement joins TRBV9 to TRBJ2-1; 11 bases map to TRBD2. This CDR3 is built from 17 residues. Germline CDR1 and CDR2: SGDLS and YYNGEE. The J segment lost 7 bases and the V segment lost 0 bases, leaving 9 bases of the junction unmatched. The CDR3 bases are TGTGCCAGCAGCGTAGACTCTTCCATAGCGGGGGGGAATGAGCAGTTCTTC. Amino acid sequence: CASSVDSSIAGGNEQFF.

This rearrangement joins TRBV10-2 to TRBJ1-2, with TRBD1 matching over 9 bases. Germline V lookup: CDR1 WSHSY, CDR2 SAAADI. The CDR3 covers 14 residues. V gave up 1 base and J gave up 8 bases; unmatched junction bases: 5. CDR3 nucleotide sequence: TGCGCCAGCAGTGAGTTGGGACAGGGTGTAGGCTACACCTTC. Translation: CASSELGQGVGYTF.

V usage is TRBV14 and J usage is TRBJ2-5; D may be TRBD2 (5 bases). CDR3 length: 18 residues. In germline, CDR1 is SGHDN, CDR2 FVKESK. Deletions cut 8 bases from V and 1 base from J, with 26 bases between. The DNA of the CDR3 is TGTGCCAGCTCACGTTTCTCTAGCCAAGGATCAGGCCAAGAGACCCAGTACTTC. Translating it yields CASSRFSSQGSGQETQYF. The full variable domain, in which reference TRBV14 and TRBJ2-5 provide the parts outside the CDR3, is EAGVTQFPSHSVIEKGQTVTLRCDPISGHDNLYWYRRVMGKEIKFLLHFVKESKQDESGMPNNRFLAERTGGTYSTLKVQPAELEDSGVYFCASSRFSSQGSGQETQYFGPGTRLLVL.

This clonotype was seen ten or more times. The chain combines TRBV2 with TRBJ1-6; TRBD1 is a possible D gene (5 bases). V gave up 2 bases and J gave up 9 bases, with 17 bases separating them. CDR1 and CDR2 (germline): SNHLY, FYNNEI. This CDR3 is built from 16 residues. The CDR3 protein is CASSELAARAASPLHF. Written as DNA, the CDR3 is TGTGCCAGCAGTGAATTGGCTGCCAGGGCAGCTTCACCCCTCCACTTT.

This clonotype showed up many times. The chain joins TRBV12-3 or TRBV12-4 to TRBJ1-6; D ambiguous. V lost 4 bases to trimming and J lost 7 bases, with 8 bases between them. The CDR3 sequence is 13 residues long. CDR3 amino acids: CASSYLGNSPLHF. The CDR3 coding sequence is TGTGCCAGCAGTTATTTAGGGAATTCACCCCTCCACTTT.

Note on this clonotype: Relative to the germline gene, one junction end is altered; a read error may explain this. The chain links TRBV7-8 to TRBJ1-1; D is uncertain. The germline V gene has CDR1 SGHVS and CDR2 FQNEAQ. This CDR3 contains 12 residues. CDR3 protein: CASSLELGEASF. As DNA, the CDR3 is TGTGCCAGCAGCTTAGAACTCGGTGAAGCTTCCTTT.

Comments on this clonotype: One end of the junction fails to match germline, which may point to a read error. The chain uses TRBV10-3 and TRBJ1-2; 7 positions agree with TRBD1. The V gene's germline CDR1 is ENHRY and CDR2 SYGVKD. CDR3 size: 13 residues. CDR3 residues: CASSPDRVSGHTF. CDR3 sequence (DNA): TGTGCCAGCAGTCCCGACAGGGTATCTGGCCACACCTTC.